This T cell receptor (beta chain) came from a study of blood T cell repertoires in COVID-19 (TCRdb year 2020). Broadly, across the study: Collaborator samples came from the United States, Italy and Spain and covered acute and convalescent phases of COVID-19. The material from the prospective study consisted of cDNA or gDNA derived from T cells, B-cell-depleted T cells, or PBMCs. The dataset comprised deeply sampled blood TCRbeta repertoires from subjects exposed to, actively infected with, or recovered from COVID-19. The repertoires were released in a freely available public database meant as a resource for research on the immune response to SARS-CoV-2. Samples were obtained from the ongoing ImmuneRACE study (first 160 participants) and from about 1,300 subjects provided by 6 global collaborators. A de-identified subject ID, COVID-19 status, age in years and sex were almost always included in the sample metadata. Where HLA class I and class II types were available, the types were taken from metadata supplied by the sample provider, not from assay-based typing. Paper-wide results and their limitations: The quantity of clinical and demographic metadata differed by source and by participant and was supplied without curation.

About this clone itself: The specificity of this receptor is unknown. No per-base quality is available; no much larger clone lies one base away.

According to the germline V gene, CDR1 reads SGHDT and CDR2 reads YYEEEE. V is cut by 4 bases and J by 5 bases, and the space between the germline ends is 9 bases. CDR3 length: 12 amino acids, cysteine to phenylalanine. Only the CDR3 region is kept as DNA, spanning 36 bases read in frame from base 1. TCRbeta CDR3 regions were amplified from genomic DNA by means of the immunoSEQ Assay, a bias-controlled multiplex PCR. The study's processing was this. Within the assay, amplification of reference gene primers was used to estimate how many nucleated cells each sample contained. To quantify the absolute abundance of each unique TCRbeta CDR3 rearrangement, sequence reads were collapsed and filtered. For each sample, productive Simpson clonality was calculated by taking the square root of Simpson's diversity index across productive rearrangements. The table comes from immuneACCESS by way of TCRdb, which keeps in-frame sequences with V and J called. Part of the clones is missing from these tables; in studies checked, under half for an unresolved V gene and the rest for unknown reasons. That table supplies the V and J calls and clone size; D and trimming were determined from the DNA. The sample table contains 450,000 or so clones; only one count was recorded for approximately 90% of them. In total, the top ten clones hold approximately 1.5% of the sample.

In Seattle, one collaborating source enrolled patients while the infection was active and tracked those patients longitudinally over the course of disease. Whole blood was collected in K2EDTA tubes by collaborating institutions according to the institutions' own protocols. For TCRbeta analysis, collaborator samples were shipped as frozen whole blood, as isolated PBMCs, or as DNA extracted from either sample type. The material sequenced was peripheral blood. The rearranged segments are TRBV5-6 and TRBJ1-2; the D segment cannot be called with confidence. This TCR was recovered from a woman aged 35 to 49 with COVID-19, enrolled during active disease. The bases are TGTGCCAGCAGCGCAGTACAGTATGGCTACACCTTC. Translated, it gives CASSAVQYGYTF.